A selection of T cell receptor beta chains follows, all from one sample in a study of T cell responses to AZD1222 COVID-19 vaccine. The table came from immunoSEQ multiplex PCR; TCRdb's copy has only in-frame clones and leaves some out. Among 100,000 to 150,000 clones listed, about 89% were seen once. Sequenced here: peripheral blood, sampled on day 0 of MenACWY control vaccination. These receptors came from an adult in good health. Each CDR3 is given with its conserved first and last residue.

V	J	CDR3
TRBV9	TRBJ2-1	CASSVASNEQFF
TRBV13	TRBJ2-5	CASSTKQGAGETQYF
TRBV11-3	TRBJ1-5	CASSFTIDQPQHF
TRBV19	TRBJ1-2	CASSIGAGFTNYGYTF
TRBV30	TRBJ1-3	CAWRFGGGNTIYF
TRBV18	TRBJ2-1	CASSPWVDRPSYNEQFF
TRBV4-3	TRBJ2-7	CASSPGTGGFGEQYF
TRBV19	TRBJ1-2	CASGSQSGYGYTF
TRBV7-9	TRBJ2-7	CASSLEVEGGSYEQYF
TRBV5-1	TRBJ2-2	CASSSTGGREAGELFF
TRBV20-1	TRBJ1-1	CSARVLTEAFF
TRBV27	TRBJ1-6	CASSWGGTYNSPLHF
TRBV5-8	TRBJ2-5	CASSLSETQYF
TRBV27	TRBJ1-2	CASSLSPGTEYYGYTF
TRBV11-3	TRBJ1-1	CASSPGTGNTEAFF
TRBV5-5	TRBJ1-4	CASSAYGNEKLFF
TRBV12-3/TRBV12-4	TRBJ2-7	CASSLTYRGANF
TRBV15	TRBJ1-1	CATGQGGTEAFF
TRBV10-2	TRBJ2-5	CASSEAPHETQYF
TRBV7-8	TRBJ1-1	CASSPRQGGMSTEAFF
TRBV24-1	TRBJ2-3	CATSDLRMQYF
TRBV7-8	TRBJ2-1	CASSLALTSGRAPEQFF
TRBV7-2	TRBJ2-5	CASSLTYTETQYF
TRBV3-1/TRBV3-2	TRBJ2-7	CASSQGGTAGEQYF
TRBV5-1	TRBJ1-1	CASRIQGGAEAFF
TRBV7-8	TRBJ1-5	CASSLGEGTQHF
TRBV5-1	TRBJ2-3	CASSLIPSTDTQYF
TRBV6-6	TRBJ2-7	CASSYGLAGDEQYF